A selection of T cell receptor beta chains follows, all from one sample in a study of T cells in Graves' hyperthyroidism and ophthalmopathy. TCRdb recomputed calls from the multiplex PCR reads with MiXCR, one row per CDR3 protein. The sample lists around 540,000 distinct CDR3 sequences; around 16% were seen once. Sequencing was done on a sample of blood. The receptors derive from a woman in her twenties or thirties with Graves' ophthalmopathy. CDR3s include the opening cysteine and the closing phenylalanine or tryptophan. A D gene is named only where the DNA matches it firmly. A clone size is listed for some rows: how often the clone was seen (once, few, many), or a class if it is expanded.

NA TRBJ2-2 few TRBV18 CASSPPIFLAPFAGELFF TGTGCCAGCTCACCACCAATCTTCCTAGCGCCCTTCGCCGGGGAGCTGTTTTTT
TRBD2 TRBJ2-1 NA TRBV29-1 CSVYPSGRALYNEQFF TGCAGCGTTTATCCTAGCGGGAGGGCCTTATACAATGAGCAGTTCTTC
TRBD1 TRBJ1-1 many TRBV5-6 CASSRQGAEVTEAFF TGTGCCAGCAGCCGACAGGGGGCTGAAGTCACTGAAGCTTTCTTT
NA TRBJ2-1 few TRBV20-1 CSATGGQLSYNEQFF TGCAGTGCTACCGGTGGCCAACTCTCCTACAATGAGCAGTTCTTC
TRBD1 TRBJ1-5 few TRBV18 CASSPTGGSGQPQHF TGTGCCAGCTCACCGACAGGGGGTTCTGGTCAGCCCCAGCATTTT
NA TRBJ2-4 many TRBV4-3 CASSQDRNLINIQYF TGCGCCAGCAGCCAAGACAGGAACCTAATTAACATTCAGTACTTC
NA TRBJ2-3 many TRBV20-1 CSARDHLALSTDTQYF TGCAGTGCTAGAGATCACCTAGCTCTTAGCACAGATACGCAGTATTTT
TRBD2 TRBJ2-3 NA TRBV27 CASSLTASGRAWVTDTQYF TGTGCCAGCAGTTTGACGGCTAGCGGGAGGGCCTGGGTCACAGATACGCAGTATTTT
NA TRBJ1-1 few TRBV7-9 CASSRRAEAFF TGTGCCAGCAGCCGAAGGGCTGAAGCTTTCTTT
TRBD1 TRBJ1-2 NA TRBV28 CASTERGQGVPYTF TGTGCCAGCACCGAAAGGGGACAGGGGGTCCCTTACACCTTC
NA TRBJ2-7 NA TRBV20-1 CSARDQKQYF TGCAGTGCTAGAGATCAGAAGCAGTACTTC
NA TRBJ2-5 NA TRBV20-1 CSATSGETQYF TGCAGTGCTACCAGTGGAGAGACCCAGTACTTC
NA TRBJ2-1 many TRBV5-1 CASSLAGREGEQFF TGCGCCAGCAGCTTGGCCGGACGTGAAGGGGAGCAGTTCTTC
TRBD2 TRBJ2-7 many TRBV12-3/TRBV12-4 CASSLAGTSPRYEQYF TGTGCCAGCAGTTTAGCTGGGACTAGCCCCAGGTACGAGCAGTACTTC
TRBD2 TRBJ2-1 NA TRBV4-1 CASSQGGRNNEQFF TGCGCCAGCAGCCAAGGCGGGAGGAACAATGAGCAGTTCTTC
TRBD2 TRBJ2-7 many TRBV28 CASRWTSGSYEQYF TGTGCCAGCAGGTGGACTAGCGGGAGTTACGAGCAGTACTTC
NA TRBJ1-1 NA TRBV4-3 CASSQDARTTEAFF TGCGCCAGCAGCCAAGACGCGAGGACCACTGAAGCTTTCTTT
NA TRBJ1-5 NA TRBV5-4 CASSEGGLGQPQHF TGTGCCAGCTCCGAGGGGGGGCTCGGGCAGCCCCAGCATTTT
NA TRBJ2-1 few TRBV3-1 CASSHGGQRGLHNEQFF TGTGCCAGCAGCCACGGGGGCCAGCGGGGCCTACACAATGAGCAGTTCTTC
TRBD2 TRBJ2-1 NA TRBV4-2 CASSQVLAGLSSYNEQFF TGTGCCAGCAGCCAAGTATTAGCGGGGCTTAGCTCCTACAATGAGCAGTTCTTC
NA TRBJ1-1 many TRBV2 CASHFAANTEAFF TGTGCCAGCCATTTCGCGGCGAACACTGAAGCTTTCTTT
NA TRBJ1-1 many TRBV3-1 CASSQRNTEAFF TGTGCCAGCAGCCAGCGGAACACTGAAGCTTTCTTT
NA TRBJ2-3 NA TRBV7-9 CASSPRGGPSTDTQYF TGTGCCAGCAGCCCCCGTGGTGGGCCCAGCACAGATACGCAGTATTTT
TRBD2 TRBJ2-1 few TRBV18 CASSPLTSGSLYNEQFF TGTGCCAGCTCACCACTCACTAGCGGGAGTCTCTACAATGAGCAGTTCTTC
NA TRBJ1-4 few TRBV4-1 CASSQVGMKIAKLFF TGCGCCAGCAGCCAAGTCGGCATGAAAATCGCAAAACTGTTTTTT
NA TRBJ2-3 many TRBV6-1 CASTTTGLKRADTQYF TGTGCCAGCACCACTACCGGACTGAAGAGGGCAGATACGCAGTATTTT
TRBD2 TRBJ2-3 many TRBV6-2/TRBV6-3 CASSHTSGRAHTDTQYF TGTGCCAGCAGCCATACTAGCGGGAGGGCCCACACAGATACGCAGTATTTT
TRBD1 TRBJ2-3 many TRBV30 CACRQGASDTQYF TGTGCCTGCAGACAGGGGGCAAGTGATACGCAGTATTTT
TRBD1 TRBJ2-7 many TRBV27 CASSSGTVYEQYF TGTGCCAGCAGTTCCGGGACAGTCTACGAGCAGTACTTC
TRBD2 TRBJ2-5 many TRBV18 CASSPPAGTSGPRAAQYF TGTGCCAGCTCACCACCGGCCGGGACTAGCGGTCCTCGGGCGGCCCAGTACTTC
NA TRBJ1-5 NA TRBV28 CASRWVGGQPQHF TGTGCCAGCAGATGGGTAGGGGGTCAGCCCCAGCATTTT
NA TRBJ2-3 NA TRBV6-1 CASSVTTGLSDTQYF TGTGCCAGCAGTGTAACAACGGGACTTTCAGATACGCAGTATTTT